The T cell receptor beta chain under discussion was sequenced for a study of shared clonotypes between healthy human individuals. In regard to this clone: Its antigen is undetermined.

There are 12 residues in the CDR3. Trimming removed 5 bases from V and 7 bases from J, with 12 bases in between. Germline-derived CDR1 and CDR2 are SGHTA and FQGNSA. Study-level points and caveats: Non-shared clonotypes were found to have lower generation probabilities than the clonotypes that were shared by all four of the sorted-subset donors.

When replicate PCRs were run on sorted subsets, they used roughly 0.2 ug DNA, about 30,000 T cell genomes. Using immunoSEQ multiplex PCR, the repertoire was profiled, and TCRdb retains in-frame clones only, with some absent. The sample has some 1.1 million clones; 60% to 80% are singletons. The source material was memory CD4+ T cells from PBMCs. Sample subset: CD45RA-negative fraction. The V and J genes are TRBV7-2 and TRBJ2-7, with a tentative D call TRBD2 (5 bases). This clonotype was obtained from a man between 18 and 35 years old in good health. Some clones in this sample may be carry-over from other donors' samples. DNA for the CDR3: TGTGCCAGCAGCCTCATTAAGCGGGAGCAGTACTTC. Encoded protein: CASSLIKREQYF.